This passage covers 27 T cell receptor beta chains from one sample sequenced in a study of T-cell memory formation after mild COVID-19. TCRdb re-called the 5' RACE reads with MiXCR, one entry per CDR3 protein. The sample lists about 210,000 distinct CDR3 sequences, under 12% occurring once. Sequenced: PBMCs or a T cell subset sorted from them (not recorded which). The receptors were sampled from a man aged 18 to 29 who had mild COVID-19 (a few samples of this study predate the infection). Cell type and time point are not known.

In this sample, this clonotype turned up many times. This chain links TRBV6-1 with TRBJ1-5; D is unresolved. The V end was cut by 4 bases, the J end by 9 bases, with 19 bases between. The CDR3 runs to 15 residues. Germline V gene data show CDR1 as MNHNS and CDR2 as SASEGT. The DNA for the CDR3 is TGTGCCAGCAGTGGCGGCCGCTCGCTTGGGCGGCCCCAGCATTTT. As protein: CASSGGRSLGRPQHF.

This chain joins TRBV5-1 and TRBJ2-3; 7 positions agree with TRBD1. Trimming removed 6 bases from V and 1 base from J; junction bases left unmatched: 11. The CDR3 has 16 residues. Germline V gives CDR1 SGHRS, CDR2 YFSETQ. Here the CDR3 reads CASTKGGLGGTDTQYF. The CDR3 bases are TGCGCCAGCACCAAAGGGGGCTTGGGGGGCACAGATACGCAGTATTTT.

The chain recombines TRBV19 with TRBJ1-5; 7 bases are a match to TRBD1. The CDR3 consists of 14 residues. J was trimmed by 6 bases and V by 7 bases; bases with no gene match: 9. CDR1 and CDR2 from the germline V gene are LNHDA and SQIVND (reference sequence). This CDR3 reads CASNEGARVQPQHF. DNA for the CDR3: TGTGCCAGTAATGAGGGGGCGAGGGTTCAGCCCCAGCATTTT.

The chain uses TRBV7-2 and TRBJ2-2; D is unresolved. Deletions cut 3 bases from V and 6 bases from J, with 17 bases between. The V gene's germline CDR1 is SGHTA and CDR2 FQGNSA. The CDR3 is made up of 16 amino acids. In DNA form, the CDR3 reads TGTGCCAGCAGCTTTGAAGGCGTCAGACGCGCCGGGGAGCTGTTTTTT. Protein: CASSFEGVRRAGELFF.

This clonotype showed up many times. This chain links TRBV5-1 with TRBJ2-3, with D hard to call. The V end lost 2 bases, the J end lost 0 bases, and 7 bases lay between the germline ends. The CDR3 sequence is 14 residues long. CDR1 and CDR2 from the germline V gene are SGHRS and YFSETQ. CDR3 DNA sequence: TGCGCCAGCAGCTTCACCCACAGCACAGATACGCAGTATTTT. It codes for CASSFTHSTDTQYF.

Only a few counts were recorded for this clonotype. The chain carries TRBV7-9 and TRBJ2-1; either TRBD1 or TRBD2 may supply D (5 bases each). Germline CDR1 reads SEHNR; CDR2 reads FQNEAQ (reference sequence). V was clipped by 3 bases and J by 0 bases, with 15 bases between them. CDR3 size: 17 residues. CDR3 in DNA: TGTGCCAGCAGCTTCCTCTCGTGGGGGAACTCCTACAATGAGCAGTTCTTC. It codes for CASSFLSWGNSYNEQFF.

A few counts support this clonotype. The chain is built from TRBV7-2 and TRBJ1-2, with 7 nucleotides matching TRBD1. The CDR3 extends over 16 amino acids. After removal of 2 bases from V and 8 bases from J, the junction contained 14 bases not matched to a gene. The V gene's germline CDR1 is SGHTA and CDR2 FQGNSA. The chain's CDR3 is CASSLPSMGGGVGYTF. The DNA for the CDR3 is TGTGCCAGCAGCTTACCGTCGATGGGAGGGGGCGTAGGCTACACCTTC.

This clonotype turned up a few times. CDR3 sequence (DNA): TGTGCCAGCAGCCTAACCGGGACAGGGAAGTCCAGGAGCTATGGCTACACCTTC. This gives the protein CASSLTGTGKSRSYGYTF. The V gene is TRBV6-5, the J gene TRBJ1-2; 9 bases fit TRBD1. V trimming: 6 bases; J trimming: 4 bases; junction bases outside the gene matches: 18. CDR3 size: 18 residues. CDR1 and CDR2 from the germline V gene are MNHEY and SVGAGI.

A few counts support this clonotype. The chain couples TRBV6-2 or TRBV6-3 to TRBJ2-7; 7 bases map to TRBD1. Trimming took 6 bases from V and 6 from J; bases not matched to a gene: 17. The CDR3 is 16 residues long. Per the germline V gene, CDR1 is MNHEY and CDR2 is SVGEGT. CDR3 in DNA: TGTGCCAGCAGCGTACATAAACCGACAGGGTCGGGCGAGCAGTACTTC. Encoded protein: CASSVHKPTGSGEQYF.

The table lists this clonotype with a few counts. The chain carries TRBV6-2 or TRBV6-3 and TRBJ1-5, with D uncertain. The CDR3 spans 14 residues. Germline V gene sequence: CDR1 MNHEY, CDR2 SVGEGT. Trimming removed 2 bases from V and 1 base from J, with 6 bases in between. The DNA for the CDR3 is TGTGCCAGCAGTTACCTGGACAGCAATCAGCCCCAGCATTTT. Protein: CASSYLDSNQPQHF.

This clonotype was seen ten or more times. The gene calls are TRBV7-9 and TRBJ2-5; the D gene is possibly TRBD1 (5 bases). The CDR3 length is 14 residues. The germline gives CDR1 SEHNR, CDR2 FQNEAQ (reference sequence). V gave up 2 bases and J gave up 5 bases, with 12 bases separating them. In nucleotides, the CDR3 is TGTGCCAGCAGCTTAACGGCAGGGCAGGAGACCCAGTACTTC. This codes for CASSLTAGQETQYF.

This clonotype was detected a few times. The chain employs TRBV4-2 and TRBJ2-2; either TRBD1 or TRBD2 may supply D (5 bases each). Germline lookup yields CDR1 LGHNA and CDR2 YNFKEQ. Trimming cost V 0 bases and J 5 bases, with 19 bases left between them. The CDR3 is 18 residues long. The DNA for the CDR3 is TGTGCCAGCAGCCAAGAAGCCACAACGGGACGTCGAACCGGGGAGCTGTTTTTT. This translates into CASSQEATTGRRTGELFF.

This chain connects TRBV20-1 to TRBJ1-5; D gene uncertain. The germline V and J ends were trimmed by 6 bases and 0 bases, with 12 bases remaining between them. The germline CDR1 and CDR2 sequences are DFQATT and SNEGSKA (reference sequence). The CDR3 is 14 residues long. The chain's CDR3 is CSARMTVSNQPQHF. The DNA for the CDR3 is TGCAGTGCAAGGATGACTGTTAGCAATCAGCCCCAGCATTTT.

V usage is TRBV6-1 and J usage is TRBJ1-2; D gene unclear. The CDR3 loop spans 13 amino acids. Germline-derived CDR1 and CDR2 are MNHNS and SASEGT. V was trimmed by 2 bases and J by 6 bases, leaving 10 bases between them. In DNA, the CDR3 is TGTGCCAGCAGTGAAATCCAGTTAAATGGCTACACCTTC. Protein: CASSEIQLNGYTF.

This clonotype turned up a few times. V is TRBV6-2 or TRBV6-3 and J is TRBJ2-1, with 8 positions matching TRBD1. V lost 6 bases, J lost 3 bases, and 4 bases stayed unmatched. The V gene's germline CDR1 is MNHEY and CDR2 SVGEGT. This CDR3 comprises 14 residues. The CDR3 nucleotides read TGTGCCAGCAGCTCGGACAGGGACTACAATGAGCAGTTCTTC. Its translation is CASSSDRDYNEQFF.

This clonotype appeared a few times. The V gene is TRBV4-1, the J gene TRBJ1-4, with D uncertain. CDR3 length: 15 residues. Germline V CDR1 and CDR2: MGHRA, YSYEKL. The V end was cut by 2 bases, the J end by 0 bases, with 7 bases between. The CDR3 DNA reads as TGCGCCAGCAGCCAACAGTCATCAACTAATGAAAAACTGTTTTTT. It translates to CASSQQSSTNEKLFF.

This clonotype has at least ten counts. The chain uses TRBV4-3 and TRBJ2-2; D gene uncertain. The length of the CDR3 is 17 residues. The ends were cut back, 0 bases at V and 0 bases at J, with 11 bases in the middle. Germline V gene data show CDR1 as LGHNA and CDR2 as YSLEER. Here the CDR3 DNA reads TGCGCCAGCAGCCAAGAGTACGCTCTATCGAACACCGGGGAGCTGTTTTTT. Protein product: CASSQEYALSNTGELFF.

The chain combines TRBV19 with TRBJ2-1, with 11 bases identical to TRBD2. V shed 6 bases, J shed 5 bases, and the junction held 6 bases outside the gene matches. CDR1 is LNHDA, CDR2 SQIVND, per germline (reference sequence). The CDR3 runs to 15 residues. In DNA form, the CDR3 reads TGTGCCAGTAGGATGCTAGCGGGGGGACACAATGAGCAGTTCTTC. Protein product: CASRMLAGGHNEQFF. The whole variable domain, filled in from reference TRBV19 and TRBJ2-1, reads DGGITQSPKYLFRKEGQNVTLSCEQNLNHDAMYWYRQDPGQGLRLIYYSQIVNDFQKGDIAEGYSVSREKKESFPLTVTSAQKNPTAFYLCASRMLAGGHNEQFFGPGTRLTVL.

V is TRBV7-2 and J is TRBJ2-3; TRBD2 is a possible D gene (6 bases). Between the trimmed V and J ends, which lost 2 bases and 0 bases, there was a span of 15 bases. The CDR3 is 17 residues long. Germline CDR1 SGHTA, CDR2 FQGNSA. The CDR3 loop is CASSLILGGASTDTQYF. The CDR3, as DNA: TGTGCCAGCAGCTTAATACTGGGCGGGGCTAGCACAGATACGCAGTATTTT.

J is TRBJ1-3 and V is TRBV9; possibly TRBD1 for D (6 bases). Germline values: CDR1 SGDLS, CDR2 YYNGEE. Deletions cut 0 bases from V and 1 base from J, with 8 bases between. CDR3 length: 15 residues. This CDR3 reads CASSVGTASGNTIYF. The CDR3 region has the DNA TGTGCCAGCAGCGTAGGGACAGCGTCTGGAAACACCATATATTTT.

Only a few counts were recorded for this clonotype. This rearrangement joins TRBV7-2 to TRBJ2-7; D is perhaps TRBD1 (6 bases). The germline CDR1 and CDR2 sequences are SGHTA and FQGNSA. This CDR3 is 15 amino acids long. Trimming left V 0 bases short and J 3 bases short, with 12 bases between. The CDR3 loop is CASSLAGQHYYEQYF. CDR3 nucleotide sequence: TGTGCCAGCAGCTTAGCGGGACAACATTACTACGAGCAGTACTTC.

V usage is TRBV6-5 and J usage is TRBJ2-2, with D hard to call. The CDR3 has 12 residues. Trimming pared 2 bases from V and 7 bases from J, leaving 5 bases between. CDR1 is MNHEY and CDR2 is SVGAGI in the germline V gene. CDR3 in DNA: TGTGCCAGCAGTTACCTTAACGGGGAGCTGTTTTTT. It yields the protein CASSYLNGELFF.

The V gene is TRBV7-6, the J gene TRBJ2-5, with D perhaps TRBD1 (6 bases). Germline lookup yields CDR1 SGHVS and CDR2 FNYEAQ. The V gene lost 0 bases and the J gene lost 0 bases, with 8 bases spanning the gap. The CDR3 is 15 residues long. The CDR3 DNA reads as TGTGCCAGCAGCTTAGCCGGACAGCACCAAGAGACCCAGTACTTC. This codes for CASSLAGQHQETQYF.

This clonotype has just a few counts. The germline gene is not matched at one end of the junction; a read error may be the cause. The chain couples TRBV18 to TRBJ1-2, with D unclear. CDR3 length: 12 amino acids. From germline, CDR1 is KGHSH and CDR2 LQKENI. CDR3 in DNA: TGTGCCAGCTCGCCACTAGTGAGCGGCTACACCTTC. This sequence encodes CASSPLVSGYTF.

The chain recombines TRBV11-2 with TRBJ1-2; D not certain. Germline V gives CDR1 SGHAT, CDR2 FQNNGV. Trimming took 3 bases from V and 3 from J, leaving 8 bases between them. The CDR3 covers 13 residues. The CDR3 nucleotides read TGTGCCAGCAGCTTTAAATTCGACTATGGCTACACCTTC. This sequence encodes CASSFKFDYGYTF.

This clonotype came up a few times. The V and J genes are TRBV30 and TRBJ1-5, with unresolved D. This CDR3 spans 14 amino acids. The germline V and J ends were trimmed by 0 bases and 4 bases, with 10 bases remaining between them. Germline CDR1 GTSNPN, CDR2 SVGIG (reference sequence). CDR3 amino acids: CAWSVASYNQPQHF. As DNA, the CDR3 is TGTGCCTGGAGTGTGGCCAGCTATAATCAGCCCCAGCATTTT.

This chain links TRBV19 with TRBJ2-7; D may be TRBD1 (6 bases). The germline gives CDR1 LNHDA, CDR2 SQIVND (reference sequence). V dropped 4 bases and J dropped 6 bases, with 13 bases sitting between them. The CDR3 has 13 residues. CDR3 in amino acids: CASSNQGFGEQYF. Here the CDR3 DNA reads TGTGCCAGTAGTAACCAGGGGTTCGGCGAGCAGTACTTC. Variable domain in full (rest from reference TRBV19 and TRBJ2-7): DGGITQSPKYLFRKEGQNVTLSCEQNLNHDAMYWYRQDPGQGLRLIYYSQIVNDFQKGDIAEGYSVSREKKESFPLTVTSAQKNPTAFYLCASSNQGFGEQYFGPGTRLTVT.